These 20 T cell receptor beta chains were all obtained from the same sample, sequenced in a study of blood T cell repertoires in COVID-19 (dated by TCRdb to the early 2020s). Receptors were amplified or captured by the immunoSEQ multiplex PCR assay. TCRdb re-hosts the immuneACCESS table, in-frame sequences only. Its copies lack some clones; in the studies checked, an unresolved V gene accounts for under half of them, and the cause for the rest is not known. This sample comprises 200,000 or so clones, around 82% of them detected only once. Nearly 5% of the sample is held by the ten biggest clonotypes. Sequencing was done on a sample of PBMCs or T cells enriched from blood (not recorded which). Source of these receptors: a woman between 50 and 59 years old who had been exposed to COVID-19.

The V call is TRBV28, the J call TRBJ1-1; TRBD1 is a possible D gene (5 bases). CDR1 MDHEN and CDR2 SYDVKM come from the germline V gene. The CDR3 runs 14 residues. Trimming took off 4 bases at V and 4 bases at J, with 13 bases between the two ends. CDR3 DNA: TGTGCCAGCAGTTCCCAAGCAGGGCGCACTGAAGCTTTCTTT. As protein: CASSSQAGRTEAFF. The full variable domain, completed using reference TRBV28 and TRBJ1-1, is DVKVTQSSRYLVKRTGEKVFLECVQDMDHENMFWYRQDPGLGLRLIYFSYDVKMKEKGDIPEGYSVSREKKERFSLILESASTNQTSMYLCASSSQAGRTEAFFGQGTRLTVV.

The chain combines TRBV18 with TRBJ2-3; D is undetermined. Germline assignment: CDR1 KGHSH and CDR2 LQKENI. There are 12 residues in the CDR3. The V gene lost 3 bases and the J gene lost 6 bases, with 7 bases spanning the gap. The chain's CDR3 is CASSPSLDTQYF. The CDR3 DNA is TGTGCCAGCTCACCGTCATTGGATACGCAGTATTTT.

The genes are TRBV7-6 and TRBJ2-7, with 10 positions matching TRBD1. Trimming took 5 bases from V and 5 from J; bases not matched to a gene: 9. The CDR3 runs 15 residues. The germline gives CDR1 SGHVS, CDR2 FNYEAQ. The CDR3 is CASSLRDRGVDEQYF. The CDR3 nucleotides are TGTGCCAGCAGCCTCCGGGACAGGGGTGTCGACGAGCAGTACTTC.

This clone was seen more than once but under ten times. The rearrangement joins TRBV9 to TRBJ1-3; D not certain. CDR1 and CDR2 (germline): SGDLS, YYNGEE. The CDR3 covers 16 residues. V lost 3 bases and J 0 bases, leaving 13 bases between the germline ends. In nucleotides, the CDR3 is TGTGCCAGCAGCGCCCATGTTGGGAGCTCTGGAAACACCATATATTTT. This translates into CASSAHVGSSGNTIYF.

Concerning this clone itself: Other DNA sequences from this sample encode an identical CDR3 as well. The chain has TRBV18 and TRBJ1-5; tentative D call: TRBD1 (6 bases). CDR1 KGHSH and CDR2 LQKENI come from the germline V gene. V lost 3 bases and J 4 bases, leaving 7 bases between the germline ends. This CDR3 contains 13 residues. CDR3: CASSPDRNQPQHF. In nucleotides, the CDR3 is TGTGCCAGCTCACCGGACAGAAATCAGCCCCAGCATTTT.

CDR3 sequence reads: CASSEGGDKLFF. CDR3 coding DNA: TGTGCCAGCAGTGAGGGGGGGGATAAACTGTTTTTT. This chain connects TRBV2 to TRBJ1-4; D may be TRBD1 (5 bases). V gave up 3 bases and J gave up 11 bases, with 10 bases separating them. The CDR3 consists of 12 residues. CDR1 and CDR2 from the germline V gene are SNHLY and FYNNEI.

This clone has only a few counts. The chain is built from TRBV19 and TRBJ2-1, with D possibly being TRBD2 (6 bases). The CDR3 loop spans 14 amino acids. The germline CDR1 and CDR2 sequences are LNHDA and SQIVND (reference sequence). V lost 7 bases and J 5 bases, leaving 15 bases between the germline ends. This chain's CDR3 is CASIQTGLNNEQFF. The CDR3 DNA reads TGTGCCAGTATTCAAACGGGACTCAACAATGAGCAGTTCTTC.

The rearrangement joins TRBV5-1 to TRBJ1-2; 8 bases match TRBD1. The germline V gene encodes CDR1 SGHRS and CDR2 YFSETQ. The CDR3 length is 14 residues. V dropped 6 bases and J dropped 5; count of bases not matched to a gene: 9. CDR3 protein: CASIDEQGEYGYTF. As DNA, the CDR3 is TGCGCCAGCATCGATGAACAGGGGGAATATGGCTACACCTTC. The whole variable domain, remainder taken from reference TRBV5-1 and TRBJ1-2, is KAGVTQTPRYLIKTRGQQVTLSCSPISGHRSVSWYQQTPGQGLQFLFEYFSETQRNKGNFPGRFSGRQFSNSRSEMNVSTLELGDSALYLCASIDEQGEYGYTFGSGTRLTVV.

The rearrangement links TRBV5-3 to TRBJ2-5, with 13 bases that match TRBD2. TRBV5-3 is recorded as an ORF, its role being uncertain. The CDR3 contains 17 residues. V was pared by 4 bases and J by 5 bases, with 11 bases of the junction left unmatched. CDR3 protein: CARSPTRLAGGPETQYF. CDR3 sequence (DNA): TGTGCCAGAAGCCCCACCAGACTAGCGGGGGGTCCGGAGACCCAGTACTTC.

As to this clone: Additional DNA sequences in this sample encode the identical CDR3. The chain uses TRBV7-8 and TRBJ1-1; perhaps TRBD1 as D (6 bases). The CDR3 runs to 14 residues. Germline CDR1 is SGHVS and CDR2 is FQNEAQ. V lost 3 bases, J lost 0 bases, and 8 bases lay in between. The CDR3 sequence: CASSFRGLNTEAFF. The DNA of the CDR3 is TGTGCCAGCAGCTTCAGGGGCCTGAACACTGAAGCTTTCTTT.

This rearrangement joins TRBV12-3 or TRBV12-4 to TRBJ1-3; the D gene is possibly TRBD1 (6 bases). The CDR3 loop spans 13 amino acids. CDR3 DNA sequence: TGTGCTTCTAGGCCGGACAGCGGAAACACCATATATTTT. This codes for CASRPDSGNTIYF.

The rearrangement links TRBV21-1 to TRBJ2-1; the D call TRBD2 from the table was never checked on the DNA. TRBV21-1 counts as a pseudogene. The CDR3 spans 13 residues. CDR3 amino acids: CASSSPGGGEQFF. As DNA, the CDR3 is TGTGCCAGCAGCAGTCCGGGGGGCGGGGAGCAGTTCTTC.

This clone was picked up a small number of times. This rearrangement joins TRBV27 to TRBJ2-6; no clear D gene. CDR1 and CDR2 from the germline V gene are MNHEY and SMNVEV (reference sequence). The CDR3 covers 15 residues. Trimming cost V 6 bases and J 3 bases, with 12 bases left between them. CDR3 residues: CASRADGDGANVLTF. CDR3 nucleotide sequence: TGTGCCAGCAGAGCCGACGGAGATGGGGCCAACGTCCTGACTTTC.

The chain employs TRBV29-1 and TRBJ1-2; TRBD1 might be the D (6 bases). Germline loops: CDR1 SQVTM, CDR2 ANQGSEA. CDR3 size: 15 residues. Trimming cost V 6 bases and J 4 bases, with 21 bases left between them. For the CDR3, the DNA is TGCAGCGTCCAAAAAAAACAGGGAACGTTCTATGGCTACACCTTC. Its protein product is CSVQKKQGTFYGYTF. Full variable domain (rest looked up from reference TRBV29-1 and TRBJ1-2): SAVISQKPSRDICQRGTSLTIQCQVDSQVTMMFWYRQQPGQSLTLIATANQGSEATYESGFVIDKFPISRPNLTFSTLTVSNMSPEDSSIYLCSVQKKQGTFYGYTFGSGTRLTVV.

The chain employs TRBV28 and TRBJ1-5; D call uncertain. Germline assignment: CDR1 MDHEN and CDR2 SYDVKM. This CDR3 has 14 residues. Trimming pared 3 bases from V and 0 bases from J, leaving 6 bases between. This CDR3 reads CASSLRVSNQPQHF. CDR3 nucleotides: TGTGCCAGCAGTTTGAGGGTTAGCAATCAGCCCCAGCATTTT.

The chain links TRBV5-5 to TRBJ2-5; D may be TRBD1 (5 bases). The CDR3 spans 14 residues. Germline V gene lookup returns CDR1 SGHKS and CDR2 YYEKEE (reference sequence). Trimming shortened V by 4 bases and J by 4 bases, and 14 bases separated the two germline ends. In DNA form, the CDR3 reads TGTGCCAGCAGCCCAGGGCCCCTGGGAGAGACCCAGTACTTC. Protein sequence: CASSPGPLGETQYF.

V and J are TRBV7-9 and TRBJ2-2, with D perhaps matching TRBD1 (6 bases). V gave up 3 bases and J gave up 5 bases, with 13 bases separating them. This CDR3 has 15 residues. Germline CDR1 is SEHNR and CDR2 is FQNEAQ (reference sequence). The CDR3 protein is CASSFLAGATGELFF. CDR3 sequence (DNA): TGTGCCAGCAGCTTTTTAGCAGGGGCTACCGGGGAGCTGTTTTTT.

In its sample, this clone was seen many times. The V and J genes are TRBV5-1 and TRBJ1-2; 8 bases fit TRBD1. V gave up 4 bases and J gave up 5 bases; unmatched junction bases: 19. The CDR3 length is 18 residues. Per the germline V gene, CDR1 is SGHRS and CDR2 is YFSETQ. The CDR3 DNA follows: TGCGCCAGCAGCCCACATGGACAGGGCCTACTCCGCGGGTATGGCTACACCTTC. Its translation: CASSPHGQGLLRGYGYTF.

The table lists this clone with a few counts. The rearrangement joins TRBV6-4 to TRBJ1-5, with a weak D call TRBD1 (5 bases). CDR3 size: 15 residues. CDR1 is MRHNA, CDR2 SNTAGT, per germline. V was clipped by 8 bases and J by 6 bases, with 20 bases between them. The CDR3 reads CASPGRDGGSQPQHF. DNA for the CDR3: TGTGCCAGCCCTGGGAGGGACGGGGGATCTCAGCCCCAGCATTTT.

V gene TRBV11-1 combines with J gene TRBJ1-1; D unresolved. Per germline, CDR1 SGHAT and CDR2 FQDESV (reference sequence). The CDR3 extends over 14 amino acids. V was pared by 3 bases and J by 1 base, with 9 bases between. The CDR3 DNA follows: TGTGCCAGCAGCTTTGGCGCAGGGAACACTGAAGCTTTCTTT. Protein sequence: CASSFGAGNTEAFF.